This paragraph covers one T cell receptor beta chain sequence. Its antigen is still unknown. The sample comes from a study of shared clonotypes between healthy human individuals. Study conclusions and caveats: Deeper or shallower sequencing was expected to change how clonotypes are shared among donors.

The assay was immunoSEQ multiplex PCR, and TCRdb's table has in-frame clones only and misses some. This table holds around 500,000 clones, approximately 78% found once. Germline lookup yields CDR1 LNHDA and CDR2 SQIVND (reference sequence). The CDR3 has 13 residues. V gave up 3 bases and J gave up 12 bases, with 15 bases separating them. The sequenced material came from PBMCs. This sequence was found in a woman between 40 and 50 years old in good health. Some clones in this sample may be carry-over from other donors' samples. The chain recombines TRBV19 with TRBJ2-1; D may be TRBD1 (6 bases). The CDR3 DNA is TGTGCCAGTAGTATTGACAGGAACCAGGGGCAGTTCTTC. Its protein product is CASSIDRNQGQFF. The whole variable domain, filled in from reference TRBV19 and TRBJ2-1, reads DGGITQSPKYLFRKEGQNVTLSCEQNLNHDAMYWYRQDPGQGLRLIYYSQIVNDFQKGDIAEGYSVSREKKESFPLTVTSAQKNPTAFYLCASSIDRNQGQFFGPGTRLTVL.